Sequencing of this TCR beta chain was carried out in a study of CD8 T cells in ankylosing spondylitis. Study-level results: Prior literature has documented some motif variants in synovial fluid and blood from reactive arthritis. Typical of ankylosing spondylitis blood, it appeared, was a TCR beta motif of several highly homologous variants. The authors found the disease-linked clones to be CD8+ and relatively rare in peripheral blood. Significant enrichment of disease-linked clones was reportedly seen in matched ankylosing spondylitis synovial fluid.

Libraries of TCR beta came from quantitative 5'-RACE with molecular barcodes. TCRdb fed the 5' RACE reads into MiXCR, producing one record per CDR3 protein. The sample consists of 670,000 or so distinct CDR3 sequences, about 20% of them appearing once. Germline V lookup: CDR1 SGHVS, CDR2 FQNEAQ. The CDR3 has 16 amino acids. The V end lost 1 base, the J end lost 2 bases, and 14 bases lay between the germline ends. The sample holds a few counts of this clonotype. Its antigen is unidentified. The specimen was blood, either unsorted or a sorted T cell fraction (not recorded which). The chain has TRBV7-8 and TRBJ2-5; possibly TRBD2 for D (6 bases). This receptor was obtained from a male donor with ankylosing spondylitis. CDR3 bases: TGTGCCAGCAGCTTAGGGCGGGCGGGGATGCAAGAGACCCAGTACTTC. Translation: CASSLGRAGMQETQYF. Together with reference TRBV7-8 and TRBJ2-5, the CDR3 gives the full variable domain: GAGVSQSPRYKVAKRGQDVALRCDPISGHVSLFWYQQALGQGPEFLTYFQNEAQLDKSGLPSDRFFAERPEGSVSTLKIQRTQQEDSAVYLCASSLGRAGMQETQYFGPGTRLLVL.